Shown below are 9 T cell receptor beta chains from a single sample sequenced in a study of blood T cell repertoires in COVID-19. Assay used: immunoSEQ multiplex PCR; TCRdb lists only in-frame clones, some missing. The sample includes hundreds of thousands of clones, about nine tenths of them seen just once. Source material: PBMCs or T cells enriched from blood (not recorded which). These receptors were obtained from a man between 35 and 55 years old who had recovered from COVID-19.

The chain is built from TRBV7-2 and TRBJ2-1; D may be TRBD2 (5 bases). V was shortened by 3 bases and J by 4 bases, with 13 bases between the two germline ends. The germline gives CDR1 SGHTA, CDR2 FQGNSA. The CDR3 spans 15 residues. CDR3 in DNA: TGTGCCAGCAGCTTTACAGCGGAATCTTACAATGAGCAGTTCTTC. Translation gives CASSFTAESYNEQFF.

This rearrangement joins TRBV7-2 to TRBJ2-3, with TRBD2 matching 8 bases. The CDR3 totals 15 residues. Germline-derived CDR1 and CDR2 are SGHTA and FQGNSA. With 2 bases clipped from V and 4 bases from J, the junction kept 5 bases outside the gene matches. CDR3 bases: TGTGCCAGCAGCTTAACGGGGGGGCCAGCAGATACGCAGTATTTT. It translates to CASSLTGGPADTQYF.

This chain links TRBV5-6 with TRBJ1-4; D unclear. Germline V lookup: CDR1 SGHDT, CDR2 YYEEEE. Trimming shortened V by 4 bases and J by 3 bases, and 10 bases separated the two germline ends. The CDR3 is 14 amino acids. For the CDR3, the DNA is TGTGCCAGCAGCACCCGACGGGCTAATGAAAAACTGTTTTTT. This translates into CASSTRRANEKLFF.

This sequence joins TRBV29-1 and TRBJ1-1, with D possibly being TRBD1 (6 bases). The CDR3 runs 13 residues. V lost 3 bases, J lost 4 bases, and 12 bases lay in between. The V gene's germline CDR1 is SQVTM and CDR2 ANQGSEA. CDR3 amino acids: CSVDPRGGTEAFF. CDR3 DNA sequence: TGCAGCGTTGACCCCAGGGGCGGCACTGAAGCTTTCTTT.

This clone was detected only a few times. The CDR3 DNA reads as TGTGCCAGTAGTGGGTACAGGGGATCTGAATCACCCCTCCACTTT. Translated, it gives CASSGYRGSESPLHF. The genes are TRBV19 and TRBJ1-6; 7 nucleotides agree with TRBD1. There are 15 residues in the CDR3. V shed 5 bases and J 10 bases; nucleotides not matched to a gene: 11. Germline loops: CDR1 LNHDA, CDR2 SQIVND (reference sequence).

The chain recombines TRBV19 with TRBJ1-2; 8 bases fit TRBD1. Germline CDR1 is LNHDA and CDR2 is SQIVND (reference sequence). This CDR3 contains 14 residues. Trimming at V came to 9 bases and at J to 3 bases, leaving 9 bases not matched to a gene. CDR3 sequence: CASSPGQGHYGYTF. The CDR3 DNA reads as TGTGCCAGCAGCCCCGGACAGGGACACTATGGCTACACCTTC.

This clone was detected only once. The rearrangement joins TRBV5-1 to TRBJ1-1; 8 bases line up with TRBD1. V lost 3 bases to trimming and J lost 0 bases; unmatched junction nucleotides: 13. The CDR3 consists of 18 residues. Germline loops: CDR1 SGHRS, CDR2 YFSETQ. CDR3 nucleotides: TGCGCCAGCAGCTCTACCCTAGGACAGGGCCTCCTGAACACTGAAGCTTTCTTT. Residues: CASSSTLGQGLLNTEAFF. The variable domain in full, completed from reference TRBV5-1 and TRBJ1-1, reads KAGVTQTPRYLIKTRGQQVTLSCSPISGHRSVSWYQQTPGQGLQFLFEYFSETQRNKGNFPGRFSGRQFSNSRSEMNVSTLELGDSALYLCASSSTLGQGLLNTEAFFGQGTRLTVV.

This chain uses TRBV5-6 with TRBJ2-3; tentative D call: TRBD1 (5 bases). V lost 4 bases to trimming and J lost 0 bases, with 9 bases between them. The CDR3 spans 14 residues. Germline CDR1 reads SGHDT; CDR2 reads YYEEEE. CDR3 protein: CASSAGHSTDTQYF. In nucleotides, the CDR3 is TGTGCCAGCAGCGCCGGACATAGCACAGATACGCAGTATTTT.

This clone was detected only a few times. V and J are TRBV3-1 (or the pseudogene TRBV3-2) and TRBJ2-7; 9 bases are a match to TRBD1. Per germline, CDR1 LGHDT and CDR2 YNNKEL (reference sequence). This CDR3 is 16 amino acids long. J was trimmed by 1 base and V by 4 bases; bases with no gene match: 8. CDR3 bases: TGTGCCAGCAGCCCAATGGACAGGGGCATTTCCTACGAGCAGTACTTC. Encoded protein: CASSPMDRGISYEQYF.